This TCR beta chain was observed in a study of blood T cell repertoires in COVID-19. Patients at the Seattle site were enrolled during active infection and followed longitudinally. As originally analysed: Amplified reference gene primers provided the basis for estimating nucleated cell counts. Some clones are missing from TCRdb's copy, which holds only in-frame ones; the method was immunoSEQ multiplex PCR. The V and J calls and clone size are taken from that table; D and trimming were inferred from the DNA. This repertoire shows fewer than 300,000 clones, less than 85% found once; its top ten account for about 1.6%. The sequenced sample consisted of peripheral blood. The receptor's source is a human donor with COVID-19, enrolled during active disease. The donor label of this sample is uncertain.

CDR3 DNA sequence: TGTGCCAGCAGTAGCCTCGGGGGTGGAAATTCACCCCTCCACTTT. Translated: CASSSLGGGNSPLHF. The J gene is TRBJ1-6, the V gene TRBV2; TRBD1 might be the D (5 bases). From germline, CDR1 is SNHLY and CDR2 FYNNEI. The CDR3 totals 15 residues. Deletions cut 5 bases from V and 7 bases from J, with 15 bases between.